The rows below give T cell receptor beta chains drawn from one sample of a study of vaccination effects on CD4 cells after COVID-19. Which antigens these TCRs recognize remains unknown. Clones were sequenced by immunoSEQ multiplex PCR, and TCRdb holds only the in-frame ones, with some missing. The data hold roughly 41,000 clones, with about 70% observed a single time. The sample consisted of CD4+ T cells from PBMCs cultured with HCoV-OC43 spike peptides, taken before COVID-19 vaccination. The receptors stem from a human donor who received a COVID-19 vaccine. Each CDR3 is given with its conserved first and last residue. D genes are given only for firm matches. Some rows have no size entry. The others give once, few or many, or a class for an expanded clone.

j_call clone_size v_call d_call cdr3_nt cdr3_aa
TRBJ2-3 NA TRBV5-1 NA TGCGCCAGCAGCACGGACGGAACCACAGATACGCAGTATTTT CASSTDGTTDTQYF
TRBJ2-1 NA TRBV9 NA TGTGCCAGCACCACCGGGGCAGGGGTAAACAATGAGCAGTTCTTC CASTTGAGVNNEQFF
TRBJ1-5 NA TRBV3-1/TRBV3-2 NA TGTGCCAGCAGCCAAGACTCGACATTCACTCAGCCCCAGCATTTT CASSQDSTFTQPQHF
TRBJ2-5 NA TRBV7-9 TRBD1 TGTGCCAGCAGCGTCTCATCCGGGACAGGGGGAGAGACCCAGTACTTC CASSVSSGTGGETQYF
TRBJ2-4 NA TRBV21-1 NA TGTGCCAGCAGCAACCGGGACAGGGGGTTAGTGTTAGTCAAAAACATTCAGTACTTC CASSNRDRGLVLVKNIQYF
TRBJ2-2 NA TRBV6-5 NA TGTGCCAGCCTCCGTTGGGGGGGCTCTACCGGGGAGCTGTTTTTT CASLRWGGSTGELFF
TRBJ1-4 NA TRBV4-1 NA TGCGCCAGCAGCCAAGGGACACTAGAAAAACTGTTTTTT CASSQGTLEKLFF
TRBJ1-1 NA TRBV27 TRBD1 TGTGCCAGCAGTCCAGGGACAGCGAACACTGAAGCTTTCTTT CASSPGTANTEAFF
TRBJ1-2 NA TRBV7-9 TRBD1 TGTGCCAGCAGCGCCCCGGGACAGGGGGCTGTTGGCTACACCTTC CASSAPGQGAVGYTF
TRBJ1-2 NA TRBV5-1 NA TGCGCCAGCAGCTACGGACAGACGCGATCTAACTATGGCTACACCTTC CASSYGQTRSNYGYTF
TRBJ2-3 NA TRBV13 NA TGTGCCAGCAGCTTAGGAAGGGGAAGAGGCACAGATACGCAGTATTTT CASSLGRGRGTDTQYF
TRBJ2-5 NA TRBV5-1 NA TGCGCCAGCAGCCCGGGGTGGCGGGGTCGAGAGACCCAGTACTTC CASSPGWRGRETQYF
TRBJ1-5 NA TRBV18 NA TGTGCCAGCTCACCAGGGCAGGGCAATCAGCCCCAGCATTTT CASSPGQGNQPQHF
TRBJ2-3 many TRBV10-1 TRBD2 TGCGCCAGCAGTGAGTCGAGCCATAGCGGGAGCACAGATACGCAGTATTTT CASSESSHSGSTDTQYF
TRBJ2-1 NA TRBV7-8 TRBD2 TGTGCCAGCAGTCGACTAGCTGAAAATTGGAATGAGCAGTTCTTC CASSRLAENWNEQFF
TRBJ2-7 NA TRBV7-2 TRBD1 TGTGCCAGCAGCTTGGACCCCGGGACAGGGACTATGGAGCAGTACTTC CASSLDPGTGTMEQYF
TRBJ1-6 few TRBV19 NA TGTGCCTGCAGGGCAGTCGATAATTCACCCCTCCACTTT CACRAVDNSPLHF
TRBJ1-5 NA TRBV2 NA TGTGCCAGCAGTGACCTTCGGACATCGCAGAATCAGCCCCAGCATTTT CASSDLRTSQNQPQHF
TRBJ1-6 few TRBV6-1 NA TGTGCCAGCAGTGAAGGGGCCCAGGCCACTTTTAATTCACCCCTCCACTTT CASSEGAQATFNSPLHF
TRBJ1-5 NA TRBV6-5 NA TGTGCCAGCAGTTACTCTTGGAGTGGTGATCAGCCCCAGCATTTT CASSYSWSGDQPQHF
TRBJ2-5 NA TRBV24-1 NA TGTGCCACCAGCCCCAGGGACGGACTCCAAGAGACCCAGTACTTC CATSPRDGLQETQYF
TRBJ2-2 few TRBV7-8 NA TGTGCCAGCGGCGAGATTGGGTCTGGCGGGGTGAACACCGGGGAGCTGTTTTTT CASGEIGSGGVNTGELFF
TRBJ1-1 NA TRBV27 TRBD1 TGTGCCAGCAGTTTACCCGGACAGGGGGCAACTGAAGCTTTCTTT CASSLPGQGATEAFF
TRBJ1-4 NA TRBV2 TRBD1 TGTGCCAGCAGAGTACAGGGGAGTGGTGAAAAACTGTTTTTT CASRVQGSGEKLFF
TRBJ2-1 few TRBV7-7 NA TGTGCCAGCAGCTTAGCGCGGGACACATACAATGAGCAGTTCTTC CASSLARDTYNEQFF